This is a list of T cell receptor beta chains from one sample in a study of blood T cell repertoires in COVID-19. Method: immunoSEQ multiplex PCR; TCRdb's copy keeps in-frame clones and lacks some. The sample has some 210,000 clones, 70% to 90% seen once. The sample comprised peripheral blood. The receptors were gathered from a woman aged 50 to 60 with active or convalescent COVID-19. Each CDR3 is given with its conserved first and last residue. The order of the fields is D gene, J gene, clone size, V gene, CDR3 protein, CDR3 DNA. D genes are given only for firm matches. The listing skips clone size in some rows; elsewhere it reads once, few, many or a size class.

- TRBJ1-2 - TRBV10-2 CASSESSLGYTF TGCGCCAGCAGTGAGTCGAGCCTCGGCTACACCTTC
TRBD2 TRBJ2-1 - TRBV19 CASSMAAGGRNEQFF TGTGCCAGTAGTATGGCAGCGGGAGGCCGGAATGAGCAGTTCTTC
- TRBJ2-7 - TRBV15 CATSRGKGGNEQYF TGTGCCACCAGCAGAGGAAAGGGAGGCAACGAGCAGTACTTC
- TRBJ1-4 once TRBV28 CASRLQGWANEKLFF TGTGCCAGCAGATTACAGGGATGGGCTAATGAAAAACTGTTTTTT
- TRBJ2-3 - TRBV30 CAWSGTKGQYF TGTGCCTGGAGTGGGACTAAAGGGCAGTATTTT
- TRBJ2-1 - TRBV6-4 CASSRGSGGNEQFF TGTGCCAGCAGCAGGGGGAGCGGGGGTAATGAGCAGTTCTTC
TRBD1 TRBJ1-2 - TRBV29-1 CSTHRGLAGYTF TGCAGCACCCACAGGGGGCTCGCTGGCTACACCTTC
TRBD1 TRBJ1-4 - TRBV2 CASSQQGGNEKLFF TGTGCCAGCAGCCAACAGGGGGGGAATGAAAAACTGTTTTTT
TRBD1 TRBJ2-4 once TRBV27 CASSRTGGLGAKNIQYF TGTGCCAGCAGCCGGACAGGGGGTTTGGGAGCCAAAAACATTCAGTACTTC
- TRBJ1-6 - TRBV6-2/TRBV6-3 CASSPPQRDSPLHF TGTGCCAGCAGCCCTCCACAACGGGATTCACCCCTCCACTTT
- TRBJ1-4 - TRBV6-5 CASSYAVTTNEKLFF TGTGCCAGCAGTTACGCGGTAACAACTAATGAAAAACTGTTTTTT
TRBD2 TRBJ2-3 - TRBV20-1 CSATSGAPSYF TGCAGTGCCACTAGCGGGGCGCCCTCGTATTTT
- TRBJ2-5 - TRBV6-4 CASSEQTFLGTQYF TGTGCCAGCAGTGAGCAGACTTTCCTGGGTACCCAGTACTTC
- TRBJ1-1 - TRBV6-5 CASSYGGARVF TGTGCCAGCAGTTACGGGGGGGCGCGGGTCTTT
- TRBJ2-1 - TRBV11-2 CASSIGTGSEQFF TGTGCCAGCAGCATAGGTACCGGGAGCGAGCAGTTCTTC
TRBD1 TRBJ1-2 - TRBV6-1 CASSVAEGQGFAYGYTF TGTGCCAGCAGTGTTGCTGAGGGACAGGGGTTTGCCTATGGCTACACCTTC
- TRBJ1-1 - TRBV29-1 CSVEPRVSGTEAFF TGCAGCGTGGAACCGAGGGTGTCCGGCACTGAAGCTTTCTTT
- TRBJ2-2 once TRBV28 CASSYIPSPRAGELFF TGTGCCAGCAGTTATATCCCCTCGCCCCGGGCCGGGGAGCTGTTTTTT
- TRBJ1-1 - TRBV18 CASSTTENTEAFF TGTGCCAGCTCAACCACAGAGAACACTGAAGCTTTCTTT
- TRBJ2-7 - TRBV2 CASSARTGSYEQYF TGTGCCAGCAGTGCCCGGACGGGATCCTACGAGCAGTACTTC
- TRBJ2-5 - TRBV3-1/TRBV3-2 CASSAWAVQETQYF TGTGCCAGCAGCGCATGGGCAGTCCAAGAGACCCAGTACTTC
TRBD1 TRBJ1-5 - TRBV9 CASSQGTGDSQPQHF TGTGCCAGCAGCCAGGGGACAGGGGACAGTCAGCCCCAGCATTTT
- TRBJ2-7 - TRBV19 CASSIGGRTYEQYF TGTGCCAGTAGTATAGGGGGGCGAACCTACGAGCAGTACTTC
TRBD1 TRBJ1-2 - TRBV5-6 CASSSQGAYYGYTF TGTGCCAGCAGCTCGCAGGGGGCGTATTACGGCTACACCTTC
TRBD1 TRBJ2-5 once TRBV7-9 CASSVTGQTKETQYF TGTGCCAGCAGCGTGACGGGACAGACTAAAGAGACCCAGTACTTC
- TRBJ1-5 once TRBV28 CASSNSNQPQHF TGTGCCAGCAGCAATAGCAATCAGCCCCAGCATTTT
- TRBJ1-1 - TRBV2 CASSERPGDTEAFF TGTGCCAGCAGTGAAAGGCCAGGGGACACTGAAGCTTTCTTT
- TRBJ2-5 - TRBV5-1 CASSLAPGSVETQYF TGCGCCAGCAGCTTGGCGCCAGGGTCGGTGGAGACCCAGTACTTC
TRBD1 TRBJ1-4 - TRBV25-1 CASRQGANEKLFF TGTGCCAGCAGACAGGGGGCTAATGAAAAACTGTTTTTT
- TRBJ1-6 - TRBV7-6 CASSLNQVATYNSPLHF TGTGCCAGCAGCTTGAATCAGGTGGCCACCTATAATTCACCCCTCCACTTT
TRBD1 TRBJ2-3 few TRBV7-2 CASSFRGGGTDTQYF TGTGCCAGCAGCTTCCGAGGGGGCGGCACAGATACGCAGTATTTT
TRBD1 TRBJ1-2 - TRBV5-4 CASSLFAGGYSGDTF TGTGCCAGCAGCTTGTTTGCAGGGGGCTACAGTGGGGACACCTTC
TRBD2 TRBJ2-3 once TRBV5-6 CASSLKASGTLNLDTQYF TGTGCCAGCAGCTTGAAAGCGAGCGGGACGCTAAACTTAGATACGCAGTATTTT
TRBD1 TRBJ1-5 few TRBV28 CASSQGGPQHF TGTGCCAGCAGTCAGGGGGGGCCCCAGCATTTT